This TCR beta chain emerged from a study of T cell responses to AZD1222 COVID-19 vaccine. As to this clone: The target antigen is unknown.

The germline V and J ends were trimmed by 1 base and 6 bases, with 13 bases remaining between them. Germline V gene sequence: CDR1 GTSNPN, CDR2 SVGIG (reference sequence). This CDR3 has 13 amino acids. Broader study findings: The donors showed a predominance of white British ancestry and of females, with possible underestimation of clonal diversity. Seropositive status at baseline applied to only five or six AZD1222 recipients.

Using immunoSEQ multiplex PCR, the repertoire was profiled, and TCRdb retains in-frame clones only, with some absent. The repertoire holds 120,000 or so clones, roughly 91% seen once, with roughly 4.2% in the top ten. This chain joins TRBV30 and TRBJ2-7, with a possible D match to TRBD1 (6 bases). The TCR originated in an adult in good health. The starting material was peripheral blood, obtained on day 0 of AZD1222 vaccination. CDR3 loop: CAWSGGPGAEQYF. In DNA form, the CDR3 reads TGTGCCTGGAGTGGCGGGCCAGGGGCCGAGCAGTACTTC. The full variable domain, its missing parts supplied by reference TRBV30 and TRBJ2-7, is SQTIHQWPATLVQPVGSPLSLECTVEGTSNPNLYWYRQAAGRGLQLLFYSVGIGQISSEVPQNLSASRPQDRQFILSSKKLLLSDSGFYLCAWSGGPGAEQYFGPGTRLTVT.